A single sample gave rise to the 22 T cell receptor beta chains below, sequenced in a study of Tregs in tolerant kidney transplant recipients. Clones were read by immunoSEQ multiplex PCR, and TCRdb kept only the in-frame ones, dropping some. The sample has some 64,000 clones, nearly 98% seen once; the top ten hold approximately 0.36%. The sequencing here drew on Tregs from blood, taken before the transplant. These receptors were taken from a human donor who received a combined kidney and bone marrow transplant.

The V and J genes are TRBV7-9 and TRBJ1-2; D gene uncertain. CDR1 SEHNR and CDR2 FQNEAQ come from the germline V gene (reference sequence). V shed 6 bases and J shed 2 bases, with 13 bases lying between them. There are 14 residues in the CDR3. This CDR3 reads CASRNSGRNYGYTF. Written as DNA, the CDR3 is TGTGCCAGCAGGAACAGCGGTAGAAACTATGGCTACACCTTC.

The chain uses TRBV10-3 and TRBJ1-2; TRBD1 aligns across 9 bases. CDR1 is ENHRY, CDR2 SYGVKD, per germline. J was trimmed by 8 bases and V by 5 bases; bases with no gene match: 3. The CDR3 runs 12 residues. CDR3: CAISTGGKGYTF. In DNA, the CDR3 is TGTGCCATCAGTACAGGGGGCAAGGGCTACACCTTC.

The chain uses TRBV4-2 and TRBJ1-2; 10 positions match TRBD1. Per the germline V gene, CDR1 is LGHNA and CDR2 is YNFKEQ. The CDR3 is 14 amino acids. V shed 2 bases, J shed 8 bases, and the junction held 5 bases outside the gene matches. This CDR3 is CASSQTGTGVGYTF. CDR3 nucleotides: TGTGCCAGCAGCCAAACCGGGACAGGGGTGGGCTACACCTTC.

V is TRBV7-9 and J is TRBJ2-1, with D maybe TRBD1 (6 bases). The germline CDR1 and CDR2 sequences are SEHNR and FQNEAQ (reference sequence). Trimming cost V 2 bases and J 5 bases, with 13 bases left between them. The CDR3 length is 15 residues. The DNA for the CDR3 is TGTGCCAGCAGCTTAATGGCAGGGGCCCACAATGAGCAGTTCTTC. It encodes CASSLMAGAHNEQFF.

The gene calls are TRBV29-1 and TRBJ2-7; TRBD2 matches 8 bases. V was pared by 4 bases and J by 4 bases, with 12 bases of the junction left unmatched. The CDR3 extends over 15 amino acids. Germline-derived CDR1 and CDR2 are SQVTM and ANQGSEA. CDR3 protein: CSVVTWGSGTYEQYF. CDR3 sequence (DNA): TGCAGCGTTGTTACGTGGGGTAGCGGGACTTACGAGCAGTACTTC.

V usage is TRBV7-2 and J usage is TRBJ1-4; D ambiguous. The length of the CDR3 is 16 residues. The germline V gene has CDR1 SGHTA and CDR2 FQGNSA. V was pared by 0 bases and J by 4 bases, with 12 bases between. CDR3 nucleotides: TGTGCCAGCAGCTTAGCGCTCGGGAGCCGTAATGAAAAACTGTTTTTT. This sequence encodes CASSLALGSRNEKLFF.

The gene calls are TRBV7-3 and TRBJ2-2; 8 bases align to TRBD1. Germline V CDR1 and CDR2: SGHTA, FQGTGA. V lost 2 bases to trimming and J lost 5 bases; unmatched junction nucleotides: 7. The CDR3 has 16 amino acids. CDR3 DNA: TGTGCCAGCAGCTTAGGGACAGGTGGATTGACCGGGGAGCTGTTTTTT. The encoded protein is CASSLGTGGLTGELFF.

The chain combines TRBV29-1 with TRBJ2-3, with D unclear. Trimming pared 3 bases from V and 6 bases from J, leaving 13 bases between. The germline V gene has CDR1 SQVTM and CDR2 ANQGSEA. This CDR3 is 13 amino acids long. The CDR3 protein is CSVDVLETDTQYF. The CDR3 nucleotides are TGCAGCGTTGATGTGCTAGAAACCGATACGCAGTATTTT.

V gene TRBV27 combines with J gene TRBJ1-2; perhaps TRBD1 as D (6 bases). Germline V gene lookup returns CDR1 MNHEY and CDR2 SMNVEV (reference sequence). This CDR3 has 13 amino acids. The ends were cut back, 7 bases at V and 6 bases at J, with 15 bases in the middle. DNA of the CDR3: TGTGCCAGCAAGAAACAGGGATTTGATGGCTACACCTTC. It specifies CASKKQGFDGYTF.

The rearrangement uses TRBV5-4 and TRBJ2-3; 11 nucleotides agree with TRBD1. CDR1 and CDR2 from the germline V gene are SGHNT and YYREEE (reference sequence). The CDR3 runs 17 residues. After removal of 2 bases from V and 1 base from J, the junction contained 6 bases not matched to a gene. The CDR3 reads CASSFRGQGGGTDTQYF. Here the CDR3 DNA reads TGTGCCAGCAGCTTTCGGGGACAGGGGGGAGGCACAGATACGCAGTATTTT. Based on the CDR3 plus reference TRBV5-4 and TRBJ2-3, the full variable domain is ETGVTQSPTHLIKTRGQQVTLRCSSQSGHNTVSWYQQALGQGPQFIFQYYREEENGRGNFPPRFSGLQFPNYSSELNVNALELDDSALYLCASSFRGQGGGTDTQYFGPGTRLTVL.

The chain uses TRBV7-2 and TRBJ1-3, with D unclear. Germline V lookup: CDR1 SGHTA, CDR2 FQGNSA. This CDR3 has 13 amino acids. V dropped 4 bases and J dropped 4 bases, with 8 bases sitting between them. The CDR3 nucleotides are TGTGCCAGCAGCTACACATTGGGAAACACCATATATTTT. Protein sequence: CASSYTLGNTIYF.

CDR3 coding DNA: TGTGCCAGCAGCTTGGATCCCGGGGAGCAGTTCTTC. Protein product: CASSLDPGEQFF. The V gene is TRBV7-2, the J gene TRBJ2-1; D is unclear. Looked up from germline, CDR1 is SGHTA and CDR2 is FQGNSA. The CDR3 extends over 12 amino acids. V lost 3 bases and J lost 10, with 10 bases in between.

This chain connects TRBV4-3 to TRBJ1-5; no clear D. V was clipped by 1 base and J by 4 bases, with 11 bases between them. CDR1 LGHNA and CDR2 YSLEER come from the germline V gene. This CDR3 is built from 15 residues. CDR3 nucleotides: TGCGCCAGCAGCCAAGGAGTGGGAGTGAATCAGCCCCAGCATTTT. It specifies CASSQGVGVNQPQHF.

The rearrangement uses TRBV14 and TRBJ2-3, with D maybe TRBD2 (5 bases). V was shortened by 0 bases and J by 10 bases, with 11 bases between the two germline ends. Germline values: CDR1 SGHDN, CDR2 FVKESK. The CDR3 extends over 13 amino acids. The CDR3 nucleotides read TGTGCCAGCAGCCAAGACTTCGGAGCGGCGCAGTATTTT. It specifies CASSQDFGAAQYF.

Here the CDR3 reads CASSEPATEAFF. CDR3 bases: TGTGCCAGCAGTGAACCAGCGACTGAAGCTTTCTTT. The J gene is TRBJ1-1, the V gene TRBV6-1; D gene unclear. V lost 2 bases to trimming and J lost 5 bases, with 6 bases between them. The length of the CDR3 is 12 residues. Germline V lookup: CDR1 MNHNS, CDR2 SASEGT.

The gene calls are TRBV27 and TRBJ2-7; 9 bases are a match to TRBD2. Trimming cost V 2 bases and J 2 bases; bases outside gene matches: 4. Germline CDR1 MNHEY, CDR2 SMNVEV (reference sequence). The CDR3 contains 15 residues. The CDR3 coding sequence is TGTGCCAGCAGTTTAACTAGCGGGCTTACCTACGAGCAGTACTTC. It yields the protein CASSLTSGLTYEQYF.

This sequence joins TRBV5-1 and TRBJ1-4; the match to TRBD1 covers 8 bases. V was pared by 3 bases and J by 1 base, with 5 bases of the junction left unmatched. The CDR3 totals 16 residues. CDR1 and CDR2 from the germline V gene are SGHRS and YFSETQ. As DNA, the CDR3 is TGCGCCAGCAGCTGGGTCGGACAGGGAACTAATGAAAAACTGTTTTTT. It specifies CASSWVGQGTNEKLFF.

The chain carries TRBV5-1 and TRBJ2-5; 14 bases agree with TRBD2. V was pared by 5 bases and J by 3 bases, with 6 bases of the junction left unmatched. CDR1 and CDR2 (germline): SGHRS, YFSETQ. CDR3 length: 16 residues. CDR3 in amino acids: CASSTQGLAGEETQYF. The CDR3 coding sequence is TGCGCCAGCAGTACCCAGGGACTAGCGGGAGAAGAGACCCAGTACTTC.

The chain couples TRBV6-5 to TRBJ2-6; D ambiguous. Germline values: CDR1 MNHEY, CDR2 SVGAGI. V lost 5 bases to trimming and J lost 4 bases, with 6 bases between them. This CDR3 is built from 13 residues. CDR3 protein: CASSPLGANVLTF. In DNA, the CDR3 is TGTGCCAGCAGTCCGTTAGGGGCCAACGTCCTGACTTTC.

This clone was seen a single time. The chain's CDR3 is CASSQDRTGGWSEQYF. The CDR3 nucleotides read TGCGCCAGCAGCCAAGATAGGACAGGGGGTTGGTCGGAGCAGTACTTC. V usage is TRBV4-1 and J usage is TRBJ2-7; TRBD1 matches at 10 bases. With 0 bases clipped from V and 7 bases from J, the junction kept 9 bases outside the gene matches. Germline CDR1 MGHRA, CDR2 YSYEKL. The CDR3 consists of 16 residues.

The gene calls are TRBV18 and TRBJ2-1, with 9 bases lining up with TRBD1. The CDR3 has 16 amino acids. V lost 3 bases and J lost 8; bases outside the gene matches: 11. Germline CDR1 and CDR2: KGHSH and LQKENI. The CDR3 loop reads CASSPYTGQGIHEQFF. CDR3 nucleotides: TGTGCCAGCTCACCTTACACCGGACAGGGGATCCATGAGCAGTTCTTC. The complete variable domain, with remaining parts taken from reference TRBV18 and TRBJ2-1, reads NAGVMQNPRHLVRRRGQEARLRCSPMKGHSHVYWYRQLPEEGLKFMVYLQKENIIDESGMPKERFSAEFPKEGPSILRIQQVVRGDSAAYFCASSPYTGQGIHEQFFGPGTRLTVL.

The rearrangement uses TRBV28 and TRBJ1-2, with D hard to call. Deletions cut 3 bases from V and 4 bases from J, with 6 bases between. The CDR3 sequence is 12 residues long. Germline V CDR1 and CDR2: MDHEN, SYDVKM. CDR3 DNA: TGTGCCAGCAGTTTGCGGCGCTATGGCTACACCTTC. This encodes CASSLRRYGYTF.